What follows describes a single T cell receptor beta chain. The data were produced by immunoSEQ multiplex PCR, yet TCRdb's version contains in-frame clones alone and is incomplete. The data hold roughly 280,000 clones, with 88% observed a single time. These data come from a study of blood T cell repertoires in COVID-19. The sequencing sample was made of PBMCs or T cells enriched from blood (not recorded which). The receptor comes from a woman aged 50 to 65 who had recovered from COVID-19.

CDR3 bases: TGTGCCAGCAGCTTGAGTCAATCGAACACTGAAGCTTTCTTT. Amino acid sequence: CASSLSQSNTEAFF. The chain uses TRBV7-9 and TRBJ1-1; D is undetermined. CDR3 length: 14 amino acids. The V gene lost 3 bases and the J gene lost 1 base, with 9 bases spanning the gap. Germline CDR1 reads SEHNR; CDR2 reads FQNEAQ (reference sequence).